Only one count was recorded for the clone carrying this T cell receptor beta chain. RNA in amounts of about 0.5 to 1 ug was reverse transcribed with random hexamers. TCRdb independently ran MiXCR on the immunoSEQ multiplex PCR reads; one entry per CDR3 protein. The sample yields some 120,000 distinct CDR3 sequences, roughly 96% seen once. TEMRA cells were FACS-enriched, and CD8+ and CD4+ T cells were isolated negatively. This specimen belongs to a study of CD8 T cells in Susac syndrome. Sequencing was done on a sample of CD4+ T cells from PBMCs. The TCR was taken from a human donor in good health.

CDR3 loop: CASSFRGDLYNEQFF. The DNA for the CDR3 is TGTGCCAGCAGTTTTCGAGGAGATCTCTACAATGAGCAGTTCTTC. This sequence joins TRBV27 and TRBJ2-1; D gene uncertain. V lost 3 bases, J lost 3 bases, and 12 bases lay in between. The CDR3 sequence is 15 residues long. Germline lookup yields CDR1 MNHEY and CDR2 SMNVEV (reference sequence).